The next 10 T cell receptor beta chains were all read from a single sample in a study of blood T cell repertoires in COVID-19. The data were produced by immunoSEQ multiplex PCR, yet TCRdb's version contains in-frame clones alone and is incomplete. Of about 99,000 clones listed, 89% were seen once; the top ten hold approximately 3.6%. Sequencing was performed on peripheral blood. These receptors originate from a woman aged 55-69 years with acute or convalescent COVID-19.

The rearrangement joins TRBV10-3 to TRBJ2-5, with TRBD2 identical over 7 bases. Germline CDR1 reads ENHRY; CDR2 reads SYGVKD. The ends lost 7 bases at V and 4 bases at J; junction bases unmatched: 15. The CDR3 has 16 residues. The CDR3 reads CAITPTGLGWAETQYF. The DNA of the CDR3 is TGTGCCATCACTCCCACCGGACTAGGATGGGCAGAGACCCAGTACTTC.

Notes on this clone: At one of its ends the junction is not consistent with the germline gene, which may arise from a read error. The rearrangement links TRBV27 to TRBJ1-1, with D tentatively TRBD1 (5 bases). There are 12 residues in the CDR3. Germline loops: CDR1 MNHEY, CDR2 SMNVEV (reference sequence). CDR3 sequence: CTSSPPWGRAFF. The CDR3 DNA sequence: TGTACCAGCTCCCCTCCTTGGGGCAGGGCTTTCTTT.

CDR3 DNA: TGTGCCACCAGCAGAGGAGGGACTACCTACAATGAGCAGTTCTTC. This gives the protein CATSRGGTTYNEQFF. The J gene is TRBJ2-1, the V gene TRBV15; 7 bases agree with TRBD2. V lost 1 base to trimming and J lost 2 bases; unmatched junction nucleotides: 2. Germline V CDR1 and CDR2: LNHNV, YYDKDF (reference sequence). The CDR3 has 15 residues.

This sequence joins TRBV28 and TRBJ1-1; 10 nucleotides align to TRBD1. V was clipped by 2 bases and J by 4 bases; unmatched bases: 1. The CDR3 contains 14 residues. Germline V gene data show CDR1 as MDHEN and CDR2 as SYDVKM. The CDR3 region is CASSLGTGVTEAFF. The CDR3 nucleotides read TGTGCCAGCAGTTTAGGGACAGGGGTCACTGAAGCTTTCTTT. The whole variable domain, remainder taken from reference TRBV28 and TRBJ1-1, is DVKVTQSSRYLVKRTGEKVFLECVQDMDHENMFWYRQDPGLGLRLIYFSYDVKMKEKGDIPEGYSVSREKKERFSLILESASTNQTSMYLCASSLGTGVTEAFFGQGTRLTVV.

This chain connects TRBV11-2 to TRBJ2-1, with 11 positions matching TRBD2. The trim removed 1 base at V and 8 bases at J, leaving 10 bases unmatched. CDR3 size: 17 residues. Germline CDR1 reads SGHAT; CDR2 reads FQNNGV. The CDR3 DNA reads TGTGCCAGCAGCTTAGGGACTCTAGCGGGAGGTTTGGATGAGCAGTTCTTC. Translation: CASSLGTLAGGLDEQFF.

This rearrangement joins TRBV30 to TRBJ1-6; tentative D call: TRBD1 (5 bases). The CDR3 runs 18 residues. Germline CDR1 and CDR2: GTSNPN and SVGIG (reference sequence). The germline V and J ends were trimmed by 0 bases and 7 bases, with 22 bases remaining between them. Here the CDR3 DNA reads TGTGCCTGGAGTGTATGGCCCCCCCTTCCGACAGAAAATTCACCCCTCCACTTT. It yields the protein CAWSVWPPLPTENSPLHF.

The chain uses TRBV10-3 and TRBJ1-2, with D possibly TRBD1 on 5 matching bases. In germline, CDR1 is ENHRY, CDR2 SYGVKD. The CDR3 spans 14 residues. Trimming cost V 7 bases and J 1 base, with 13 bases left between them. The CDR3 DNA reads as TGTGCCATCACTTACGACAGAATTAACTATGGCTACACCTTC. Translating gives CAITYDRINYGYTF.

The chain combines TRBV5-5 with TRBJ1-4, with 8 bases matching TRBD1. The CDR3 runs to 16 residues. In germline, CDR1 is SGHKS, CDR2 YYEKEE (reference sequence). The ends lost 2 bases at V and 7 bases at J; junction bases unmatched: 10. The CDR3 bases are TGTGCCAGCAGCTTTATCCCAGGGGGCGCGGGTGAAAAACTGTTTTTT. The encoded protein is CASSFIPGGAGEKLFF.

The chain is built from TRBV11-2 and TRBJ1-1; D uncertain. Per germline, CDR1 SGHAT and CDR2 FQNNGV. This CDR3 is 15 amino acids long. The V gene lost 1 base and the J gene lost 0 bases, with 9 bases spanning the gap. The CDR3 here is CASSLVVALNTEAFF. Here the CDR3 DNA reads TGTGCCAGCAGCTTAGTGGTGGCCTTGAACACTGAAGCTTTCTTT.

The chain recombines TRBV5-1 with TRBJ2-3; 7 nucleotides line up with TRBD2. Trimming removed 0 bases from V and 3 bases from J; junction bases left unmatched: 1. CDR1 and CDR2 (germline): SGHRS, YFSETQ. The CDR3 totals 14 residues. CDR3 sequence reads: CASSLEGGTDTQYF. The CDR3 DNA reads TGCGCCAGCAGCTTGGAGGGAGGGACAGATACGCAGTATTTT.